A single sample gave rise to the 10 T cell receptor beta chains below, sequenced in a study of blood T cell repertoires in COVID-19. Measured with immunoSEQ multiplex PCR; TCRdb has only the in-frame clones, and not every one. The data show roughly 200,000 clones, more than 75% seen once. The sequenced material came from peripheral blood. These TCRs come from a person aged 65-85 years with COVID-19, enrolled during active disease.

This clone was counted only a few times. The chain combines TRBV19 with TRBJ1-1; no reliable D call. Germline V gene sequence: CDR1 LNHDA, CDR2 SQIVND (reference sequence). This CDR3 spans 13 amino acids. V was pared by 3 bases and J by 1 base, with 6 bases between. CDR3 residues: CASSITKNTEAFF. DNA of the CDR3: TGTGCCAGTAGTATTACAAAGAACACTGAAGCTTTCTTT.

The gene calls are TRBV7-3 and TRBJ2-2; D gene uncertain. Per the germline V gene, CDR1 is SGHTA and CDR2 is FQGTGA. This CDR3 has 14 residues. V lost 0 bases and J 4 bases, leaving 6 bases between the germline ends. CDR3 protein: CASSLTTGTGELFF. The CDR3 DNA sequence: TGTGCCAGCAGCTTAACGACGGGCACCGGGGAGCTGTTTTTT. Full variable domain (missing parts from reference TRBV7-3 and TRBJ2-2): GAGVSQTPSNKVTEKGKYVELRCDPISGHTALYWYRQSLGQGPEFLIYFQGTGAADDSGLPNDRFFAVRPEGSVSTLKIQRTERGDSAVYLCASSLTTGTGELFFGEGSRLTVL.

The chain employs TRBV11-3 and TRBJ1-6; the D is unclear. This CDR3 contains 13 residues. With 0 bases removed from V and 7 bases from J, the gap between germline ends came to 4 bases. CDR1 is SGHNT, CDR2 YENEEA, per germline. The CDR3 is CASSLERNSPLHF. In DNA, the CDR3 is TGTGCCAGCAGCTTAGAGAGGAATTCACCCCTCCACTTT. Drawing the rest from reference TRBV11-3 and TRBJ1-6, the complete variable domain is EAGVVQSPRYKIIEKKQPVAFWCNPISGHNTLYWYLQNLGQGPELLIRYENEEAVDDSQLPKDRFSAERLKGVDSTLKIQPAELGDSAVYLCASSLERNSPLHFGNGTRLTVT.

This chain links TRBV19 with TRBJ2-5; D is unresolved. The CDR3 is 14 residues long. Germline CDR1 is LNHDA and CDR2 is SQIVND (reference sequence). The V gene lost 4 bases and the J gene lost 2 bases, with 11 bases spanning the gap. The CDR3 sequence: CASSSPRLQETQYF. Here the CDR3 DNA reads TGTGCCAGTAGTAGTCCCCGTCTACAAGAGACCCAGTACTTC.

This clone was detected once. This chain connects TRBV7-2 to TRBJ1-4, with 12 nucleotides matching TRBD1. Germline CDR1 is SGHTA and CDR2 is FQGNSA. There are 17 residues in the CDR3. The trim removed 5 bases at V and 5 bases at J, leaving 9 bases unmatched. CDR3 bases: TGTGCCAGCAGCATTGCCGGGACAGGGGGCGGGAATGAAAAACTGTTTTTT. Translation gives CASSIAGTGGGNEKLFF.

The V and J genes are TRBV7-7 and TRBJ2-1; 8 positions match TRBD1. This CDR3 region has 15 residues. Germline CDR1 reads SSHAT; CDR2 reads FNYEAQ (reference sequence). The V gene end was trimmed by 1 base and the J gene end by 7 bases; junction bases not matched to a gene: 6. The CDR3 coding sequence is TGTGCCAGCAGCTTAGGCCAGGGGGCGGGTAATGAGCAGTTCTTC. Translating gives CASSLGQGAGNEQFF.

The chain links TRBV5-1 to TRBJ2-3; possible D gene TRBD1, 5 bases. Germline values: CDR1 SGHRS, CDR2 YFSETQ. V lost 0 bases, J lost 0 bases, and 5 bases lay in between. This CDR3 contains 14 residues. For the CDR3, the DNA is TGCGCCAGCAGCTTGGACAGGAGCACAGATACGCAGTATTTT. Its translation is CASSLDRSTDTQYF.

This chain links TRBV7-7 with TRBJ2-2, with TRBD1 as a possible D gene (5 bases). The CDR3 loop spans 13 amino acids. From germline, CDR1 is SSHAT and CDR2 FNYEAQ (reference sequence). The V gene lost 5 bases and the J gene lost 7 bases, with 11 bases spanning the gap. For the CDR3, the DNA is TGTGCCAGCAGCGGACAATTGCACGGGGAGCTGTTTTTT. It codes for CASSGQLHGELFF.

The chain combines TRBV28 with TRBJ2-7; possible D gene TRBD1, 5 bases. The CDR3 runs to 12 residues. The V gene's germline CDR1 is MDHEN and CDR2 SYDVKM. Trimming took off 6 bases at V and 3 bases at J, with 9 bases between the two ends. CDR3 DNA sequence: TGTGCCAGCAGGGGCAGGGTCTACGAGCAGTACTTC. It codes for CASRGRVYEQYF.

The chain couples TRBV13 to TRBJ2-2, with D possibly matching TRBD2 (5 bases). Germline loops: CDR1 PRHDT, CDR2 FYEKMQ (reference sequence). Deletions cut 6 bases from V and 6 bases from J, with 14 bases between. The CDR3 has 14 residues. The chain's CDR3 is CASRQLGPAGELFF. Written as DNA, the CDR3 is TGTGCCAGCAGACAACTAGGTCCCGCCGGGGAGCTGTTTTTT.